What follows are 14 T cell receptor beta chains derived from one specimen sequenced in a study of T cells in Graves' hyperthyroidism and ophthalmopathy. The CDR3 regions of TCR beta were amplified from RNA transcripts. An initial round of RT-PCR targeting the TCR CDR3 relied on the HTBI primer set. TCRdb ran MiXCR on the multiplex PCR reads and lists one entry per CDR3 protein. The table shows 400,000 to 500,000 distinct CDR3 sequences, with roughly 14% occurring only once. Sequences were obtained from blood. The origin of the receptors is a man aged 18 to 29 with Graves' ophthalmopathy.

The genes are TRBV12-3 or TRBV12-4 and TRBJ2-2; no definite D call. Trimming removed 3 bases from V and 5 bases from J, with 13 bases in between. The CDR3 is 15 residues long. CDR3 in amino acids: CASSLGYSGTGELFF. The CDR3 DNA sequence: TGTGCCAGCAGTTTGGGTTACTCCGGAACCGGGGAGCTGTTTTTT.

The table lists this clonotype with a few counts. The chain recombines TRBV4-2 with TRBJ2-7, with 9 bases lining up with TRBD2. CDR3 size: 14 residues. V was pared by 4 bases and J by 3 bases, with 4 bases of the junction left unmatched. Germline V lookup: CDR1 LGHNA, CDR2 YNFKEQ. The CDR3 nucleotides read TGTGCCAGCAGCCTGCGGGAGGGGTTCTACGAGCAGTACTTC. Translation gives CASSLREGFYEQYF.

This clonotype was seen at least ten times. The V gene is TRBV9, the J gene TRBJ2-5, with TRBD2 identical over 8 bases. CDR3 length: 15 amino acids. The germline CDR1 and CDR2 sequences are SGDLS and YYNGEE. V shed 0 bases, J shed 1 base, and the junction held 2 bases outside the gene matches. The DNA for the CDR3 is TGTGCCAGCAGCGTAGGAGCGGGGGCCCAAGAGACCCAGTACTTC. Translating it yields CASSVGAGAQETQYF.

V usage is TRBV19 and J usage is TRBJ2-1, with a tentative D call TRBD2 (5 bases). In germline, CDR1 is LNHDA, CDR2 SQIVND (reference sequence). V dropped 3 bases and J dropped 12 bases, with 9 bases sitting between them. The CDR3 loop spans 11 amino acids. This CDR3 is CASSMGVRQFF. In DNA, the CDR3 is TGTGCCAGTAGTATGGGAGTTAGGCAGTTCTTC.

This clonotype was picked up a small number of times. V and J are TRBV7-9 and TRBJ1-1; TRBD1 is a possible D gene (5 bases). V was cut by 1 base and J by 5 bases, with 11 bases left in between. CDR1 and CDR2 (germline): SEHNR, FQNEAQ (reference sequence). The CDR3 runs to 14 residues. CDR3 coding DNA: TGTGCCAGCAGCTTAGTCGGGGGTGAAACTGAAGCTTTCTTT. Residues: CASSLVGGETEAFF. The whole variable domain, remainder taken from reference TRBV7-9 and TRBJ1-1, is DTGVSQNPRHKITKRGQNVTFRCDPISEHNRLYWYRQTLGQGPEFLTYFQNEAQLEKSRLLSDRFSAERPKGSFSTLEIQRTEQGDSAMYLCASSLVGGETEAFFGQGTRLTVV.

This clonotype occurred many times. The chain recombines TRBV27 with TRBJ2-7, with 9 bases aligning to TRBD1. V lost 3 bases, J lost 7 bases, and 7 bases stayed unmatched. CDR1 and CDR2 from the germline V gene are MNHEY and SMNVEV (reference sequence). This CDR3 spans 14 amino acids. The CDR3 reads CASSLVGQGREQYF. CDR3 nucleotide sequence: TGTGCCAGCAGTTTGGTCGGACAGGGGAGGGAGCAGTACTTC.

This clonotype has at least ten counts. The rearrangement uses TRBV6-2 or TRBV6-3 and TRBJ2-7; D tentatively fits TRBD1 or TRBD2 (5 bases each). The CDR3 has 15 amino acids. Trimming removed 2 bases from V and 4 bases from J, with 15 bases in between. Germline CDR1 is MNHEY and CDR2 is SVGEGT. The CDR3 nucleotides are TGTGCCAGCAGTTACCAGTGGGACCGGGTTTACGAGCAGTACTTC. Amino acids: CASSYQWDRVYEQYF.

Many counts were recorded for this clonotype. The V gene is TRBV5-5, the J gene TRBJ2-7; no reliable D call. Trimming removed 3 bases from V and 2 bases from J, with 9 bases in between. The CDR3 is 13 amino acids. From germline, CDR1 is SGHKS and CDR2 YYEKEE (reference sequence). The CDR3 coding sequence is TGTGCCAGCAGCTGGACCACCACCTACGAGCAGTACTTC. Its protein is CASSWTTTYEQYF.

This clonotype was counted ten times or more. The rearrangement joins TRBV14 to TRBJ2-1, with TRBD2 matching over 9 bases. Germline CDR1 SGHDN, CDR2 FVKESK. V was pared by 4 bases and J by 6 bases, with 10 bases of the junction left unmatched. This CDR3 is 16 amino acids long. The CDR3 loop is CASSRFWREGRNEQFF. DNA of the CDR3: TGTGCCAGCAGCCGCTTTTGGCGGGAGGGCCGCAATGAGCAGTTCTTC.

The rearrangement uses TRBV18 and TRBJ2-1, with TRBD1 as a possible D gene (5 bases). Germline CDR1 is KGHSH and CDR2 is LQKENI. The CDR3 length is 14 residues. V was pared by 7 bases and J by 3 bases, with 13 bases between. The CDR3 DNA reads TGTGCCAGCTTGGAGCGACAGAGCTACAATGAGCAGTTCTTC. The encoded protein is CASLERQSYNEQFF.

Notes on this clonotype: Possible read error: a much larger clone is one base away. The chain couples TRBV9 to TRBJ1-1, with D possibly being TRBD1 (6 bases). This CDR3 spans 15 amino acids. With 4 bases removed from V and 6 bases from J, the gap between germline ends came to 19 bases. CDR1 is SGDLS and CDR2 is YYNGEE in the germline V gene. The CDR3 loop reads CASSLRGGGSPEAFF. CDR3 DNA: TGTGCCAGCAGCCTGAGAGGAGGGGGAAGCCCTGAAGCTTTCTTT.

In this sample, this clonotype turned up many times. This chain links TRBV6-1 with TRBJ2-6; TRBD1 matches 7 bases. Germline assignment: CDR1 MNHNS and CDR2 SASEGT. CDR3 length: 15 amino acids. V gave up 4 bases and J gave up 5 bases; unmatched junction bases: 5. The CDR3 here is CASSAQGLRANVLTF. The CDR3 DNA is TGTGCCAGCAGTGCACAGGGGCTTAGGGCCAACGTCCTGACTTTC.

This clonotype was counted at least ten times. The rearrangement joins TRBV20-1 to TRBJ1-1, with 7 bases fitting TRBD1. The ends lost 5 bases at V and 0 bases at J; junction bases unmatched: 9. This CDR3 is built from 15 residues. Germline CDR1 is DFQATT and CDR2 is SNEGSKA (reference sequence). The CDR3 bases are TGCAGTGCTTCCGGACAGGCTCTTATGAACACTGAAGCTTTCTTT. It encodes CSASGQALMNTEAFF.

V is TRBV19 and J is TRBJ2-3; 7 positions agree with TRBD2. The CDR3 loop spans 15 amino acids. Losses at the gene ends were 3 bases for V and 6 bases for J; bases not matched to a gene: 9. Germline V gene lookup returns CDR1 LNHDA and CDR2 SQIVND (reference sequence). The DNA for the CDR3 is TGTGCCAGTAGTATGGTCGCGGGAGAAGGGGATACGCAGTATTTT. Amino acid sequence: CASSMVAGEGDTQYF.